This T cell receptor (beta chain) was profiled in a study of cytomegalovirus exposure and HLA in healthy donors. Study overall: Later analysis reported that the roughly 120 validation repertoires shared the platform of the roughly 670 first-cohort repertoires.

The donors were part of the validation cohort, which consisted of more than 90 subjects and was separate from the first cohort of under 850 subjects. The data were produced by immunoSEQ multiplex PCR, yet TCRdb's version contains in-frame clones alone and is incomplete. The sample includes more than 150,000 clones, roughly four fifths of them seen just once. Per germline, CDR1 SGHRS and CDR2 YFSETQ. V shed 4 bases, J shed 5 bases, and the junction held 3 bases outside the gene matches. The CDR3 has 15 residues. The TCR originated in a woman aged 18-29 years in good health and CMV-seropositive. This chain joins TRBV5-1 and TRBJ1-6; TRBD1 aligns across 10 bases. The sequenced sample consisted of PBMCs. CDR3 sequence: CASSKGQGDNSPLHF. The CDR3 DNA reads TGCGCCAGCAGCAAAGGACAGGGGGATAATTCACCCCTCCACTTT.